This T cell receptor beta chain was observed in a study of molecular identifiers for immune sequencing clone quantification. General study findings and limits: Among 800,000 to 1,000,000 naive cells, spiked Jurkat TCR RNA from a single cell was reportedly detectable. Highly expanded clones may be undercounted when identical TCR molecules share barcodes.

This clonotype has at least ten counts. Its antigen is still unknown. TCRdb recomputed calls from the PCR reads with MiXCR, one row per CDR3 protein. The sample consists of approximately 90,000 distinct CDR3 sequences, roughly 24% of them appearing once. The CDR3 loop spans 13 amino acids. The germline gives CDR1 SEHNR, CDR2 FQNEAQ (reference sequence). V was trimmed by 5 bases and J by 10 bases, leaving 14 bases between them. Sequenced input: naive CD8+ T cells from blood, with Jurkat cell RNA spiked in. Subset noted: FACS-sorted CD8+CD4-CCR7+CD45RA+ naive T cells. This clonotype originated in a human donor in good health. Some libraries in this study had Jurkat cell RNA spiked in. This rearrangement joins TRBV7-9 to TRBJ2-2; D is unresolved. The CDR3 DNA reads as TGTGCCAGCAGCATGGCTACCCCTTTGGAGCTGTTTTTT. Its protein is CASSMATPLELFF.